Listed below are T cell receptor beta chains from one sample, sequenced in a study of cytomegalovirus exposure and HLA in healthy donors. Sequencing was performed with immunoSEQ multiplex PCR; in TCRdb, only in-frame clones are kept and a portion is missing. The repertoire holds under 95,000 clones, 7.6% seen once, with 2% to 2.5% in the top ten. The specimen was PBMCs. The source of these receptors is a man aged 50-60 years in good health and CMV-seronegative. Both conserved end residues are part of each CDR3. The D gene is left open where the match is weak. The listing skips clone size in some rows; elsewhere it reads once, few, many or a size class.

abundance: -
len: 16
j_gene: TRBJ2-7
v_gene: TRBV9
d_gene: TRBD2
CDR3nt: TGTGCCAGCAGCCCCCGAGTCCTAGCGGCAATCTACGAGCAGTACTTC
CDR3aa: CASSPRVLAAIYEQYF

abundance: -
len: 14
j_gene: TRBJ1-5
v_gene: TRBV2
d_gene: TRBD1
CDR3nt: TGTGCCAGCCGGGACAGGGGGTTCAATCAGCCCCAGCATTTT
CDR3aa: CASRDRGFNQPQHF

abundance: -
len: 17
j_gene: TRBJ1-4
v_gene: TRBV19
d_gene: TRBD1
CDR3nt: TGTGCCAGTAGTAGTACCGGGACAGGATCAACTAATGAAAAACTGTTTTTT
CDR3aa: CASSSTGTGSTNEKLFF

abundance: few
len: 15
j_gene: TRBJ2-1
v_gene: TRBV5-1
d_gene: TRBD2
CDR3nt: TGCGCCAGCAGCTTTAGCGGGACCTCCTTCAATGAGCAGTTCTTC
CDR3aa: CASSFSGTSFNEQFF

abundance: -
len: 15
j_gene: TRBJ1-1
v_gene: TRBV9
d_gene: -
CDR3nt: TGTGCCAGCAGCGTTTCGGGGGGCGCCGGCACTGAAGCTTTCTTT
CDR3aa: CASSVSGGAGTEAFF

abundance: few
len: 19
j_gene: TRBJ2-2
v_gene: TRBV4-3
d_gene: TRBD1
CDR3nt: TGCGCCAGCAGCCACTCCGGGACAGGGGGTTTCTCGAACACCGGGGAGCTGTTTTTT
CDR3aa: CASSHSGTGGFSNTGELFF

abundance: -
len: 14
j_gene: TRBJ2-1
v_gene: TRBV10-2
d_gene: -
CDR3nt: TGCGCCAGCAGGGACTACCAAAGGGGAGGTGAGCAGTTCTTC
CDR3aa: CASRDYQRGGEQFF

abundance: few
len: 12
j_gene: TRBJ2-7
v_gene: TRBV15
d_gene: TRBD1
CDR3nt: TGTGCCACCGGGACAGGGCCCTACGAGCAGTACTTC
CDR3aa: CATGTGPYEQYF

abundance: few
len: 17
j_gene: TRBJ2-1
v_gene: TRBV6-1
d_gene: -
CDR3nt: TGTGCCAGCAGTGAAATGGCAGGCTACGTGGGTTCCGATGAGCAGTTCTTC
CDR3aa: CASSEMAGYVGSDEQFF

abundance: -
len: 14
j_gene: TRBJ1-2
v_gene: TRBV5-8
d_gene: -
CDR3nt: TGTGCCAGCAGGTTCACCCCGGCGGGGCTCGGCTACACCTTC
CDR3aa: CASRFTPAGLGYTF

abundance: few
len: 12
j_gene: TRBJ2-1
v_gene: TRBV11-3
d_gene: -
CDR3nt: TGTGCCAGCGCAGGGGGGACAAATGAGCAGTTCTTC
CDR3aa: CASAGGTNEQFF

abundance: -
len: 13
j_gene: TRBJ2-7
v_gene: TRBV27
d_gene: -
CDR3nt: TGTGCCAGCAGTCGCTCGGCGACGGGGGAGCAGTACTTC
CDR3aa: CASSRSATGEQYF

abundance: -
len: 14
j_gene: TRBJ2-7
v_gene: TRBV29-1
d_gene: -
CDR3nt: TGCAGCGTTGTATTACCAGGGAAGGGGTACGAGCAGTACTTC
CDR3aa: CSVVLPGKGYEQYF

abundance: few
len: 14
j_gene: TRBJ2-3
v_gene: TRBV7-8
d_gene: TRBD1
CDR3nt: TGTGCCAGCAGCTACGGACAGGGCACAGATACGCAGTATTTT
CDR3aa: CASSYGQGTDTQYF

abundance: once
len: 16
j_gene: TRBJ2-1
v_gene: TRBV5-1
d_gene: TRBD2
CDR3nt: TGCGCCAGCAGCTTGACTAGCGGGGGTTTCTACAATGAGCAGTTCTTC
CDR3aa: CASSLTSGGFYNEQFF

abundance: once
len: 16
j_gene: TRBJ2-1
v_gene: TRBV7-6
d_gene: TRBD2
CDR3nt: TGTGCCAGCAGCTTAGAGGTAGCGGGGGGGCGAGATGAGCAGTTCTTC
CDR3aa: CASSLEVAGGRDEQFF

abundance: -
len: 15
j_gene: TRBJ1-5
v_gene: TRBV18
d_gene: -
CDR3nt: TGTGCCAGCTCCGACGACCTAAGGGGGAATCAGCCCCAGCATTTT
CDR3aa: CASSDDLRGNQPQHF

abundance: -
len: 15
j_gene: TRBJ2-7
v_gene: TRBV28
d_gene: -
CDR3nt: TGTGCCAGCACCACCGCGGGTTTTTCGACCTACGAGCAGTACTTC
CDR3aa: CASTTAGFSTYEQYF

abundance: -
len: 17
j_gene: TRBJ2-7
v_gene: TRBV19
d_gene: -
CDR3nt: TGTGCCAGTAGGCTGCACCCGGTCTGGTTCCAGGTTCCAGAGCAGTACTTC
CDR3aa: CASRLHPVWFQVPEQYF

abundance: -
len: 19
j_gene: TRBJ2-7
v_gene: TRBV11-2
d_gene: TRBD2
CDR3nt: TGTGCCAGCAGCCTCCAGGTTAGCGGGAGGCCACGAGGGCGGTACGAGCAGTACTTC
CDR3aa: CASSLQVSGRPRGRYEQYF

abundance: -
len: 14
j_gene: TRBJ2-7
v_gene: TRBV7-2
d_gene: -
CDR3nt: TGTGCCAGCGGGGTAGTTGGGCGGAGGTACGAGCAGTACTTC
CDR3aa: CASGVVGRRYEQYF

abundance: few
len: 14
j_gene: TRBJ1-1
v_gene: TRBV9
d_gene: -
CDR3nt: TGTGCCAGCAGCGTAGTGGCGGTGAACACTGAAGCTTTCTTT
CDR3aa: CASSVVAVNTEAFF

abundance: -
len: 13
j_gene: TRBJ2-1
v_gene: TRBV5-4
d_gene: TRBD1
CDR3nt: TGTGCCAGCAGGGGGGACAGGGTCAATGAGCAGTTCTTC
CDR3aa: CASRGDRVNEQFF

abundance: -
len: 14
j_gene: TRBJ2-1
v_gene: TRBV5-4
d_gene: -
CDR3nt: TGTGCCAGCAGCTTGACCGGACAGCACAATGAGCAGTTCTTC
CDR3aa: CASSLTGQHNEQFF

abundance: -
len: 17
j_gene: TRBJ1-3
v_gene: TRBV4-1
d_gene: TRBD1
CDR3nt: TGCGCCAGCTGCAGGCCCCGGGACAGGTACTCTGGAAACACCATATATTTT
CDR3aa: CASCRPRDRYSGNTIYF

abundance: few
len: 15
j_gene: TRBJ2-7
v_gene: TRBV19
d_gene: TRBD1
CDR3nt: TGTGCCAGTAGTATCCCCGGGACAGGGACCCTCGAGCAGTACTTC
CDR3aa: CASSIPGTGTLEQYF

abundance: few
len: 14
j_gene: TRBJ2-7
v_gene: TRBV9
d_gene: TRBD1
CDR3nt: TGTGCCAGCAGCTCGGGACAGGGAACCTACGAGCAGTACTTC
CDR3aa: CASSSGQGTYEQYF

abundance: -
len: 14
j_gene: TRBJ2-1
v_gene: TRBV5-5
d_gene: -
CDR3nt: TGTGCCAGCAGCCCCCGGGAGTCCTACAATGAGCAGTTCTTC
CDR3aa: CASSPRESYNEQFF

abundance: -
len: 12
j_gene: TRBJ1-2
v_gene: TRBV29-1
d_gene: -
CDR3nt: TGCAGCGTTGGGGCAGGAAACTATGGCTACACCTTC
CDR3aa: CSVGAGNYGYTF